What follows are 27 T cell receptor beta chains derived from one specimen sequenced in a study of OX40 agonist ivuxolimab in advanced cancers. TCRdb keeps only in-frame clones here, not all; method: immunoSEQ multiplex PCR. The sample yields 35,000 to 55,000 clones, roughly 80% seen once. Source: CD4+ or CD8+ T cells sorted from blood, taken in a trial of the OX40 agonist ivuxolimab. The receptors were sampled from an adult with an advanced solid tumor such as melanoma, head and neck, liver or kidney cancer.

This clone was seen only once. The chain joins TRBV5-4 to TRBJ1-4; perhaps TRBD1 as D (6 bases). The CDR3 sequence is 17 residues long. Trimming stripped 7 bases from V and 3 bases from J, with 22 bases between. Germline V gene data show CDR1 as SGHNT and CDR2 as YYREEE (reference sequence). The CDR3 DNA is TGTGCCAGCCGGGAGGGGTTTTACAGGGAGCCTAATGAAAAACTGTTTTTT. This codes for CASREGFYREPNEKLFF.

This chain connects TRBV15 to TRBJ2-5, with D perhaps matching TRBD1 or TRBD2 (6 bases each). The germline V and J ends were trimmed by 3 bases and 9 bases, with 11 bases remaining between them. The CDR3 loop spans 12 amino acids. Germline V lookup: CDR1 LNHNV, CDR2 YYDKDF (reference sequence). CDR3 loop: CATSRVRGAQYF. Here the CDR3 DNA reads TGTGCCACCAGCAGGGTGAGGGGGGCCCAGTACTTC.

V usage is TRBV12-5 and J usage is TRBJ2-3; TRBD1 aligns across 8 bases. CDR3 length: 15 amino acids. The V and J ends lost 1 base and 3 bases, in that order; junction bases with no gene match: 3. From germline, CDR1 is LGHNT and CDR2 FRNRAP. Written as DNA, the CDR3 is TGTGCTAGTGGTTTGGGCAGGGGGCCGACAGATACGCAGTATTTT. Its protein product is CASGLGRGPTDTQYF.

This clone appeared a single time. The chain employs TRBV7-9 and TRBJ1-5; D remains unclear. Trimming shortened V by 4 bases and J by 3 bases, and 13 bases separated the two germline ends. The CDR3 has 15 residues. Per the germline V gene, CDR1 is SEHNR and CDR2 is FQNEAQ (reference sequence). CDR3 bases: TGTGCCAGCAGCTCCATGGGGAGGGACAATCAGCCCCAGCATTTT. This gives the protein CASSSMGRDNQPQHF.

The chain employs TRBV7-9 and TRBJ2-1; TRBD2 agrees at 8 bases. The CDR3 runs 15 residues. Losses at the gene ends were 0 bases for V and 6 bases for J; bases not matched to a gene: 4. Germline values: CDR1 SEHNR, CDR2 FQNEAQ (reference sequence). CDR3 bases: TGTGCCAGCAGCTTAGCGCGTACTAGCGGCAATGAGCAGTTCTTC. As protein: CASSLARTSGNEQFF. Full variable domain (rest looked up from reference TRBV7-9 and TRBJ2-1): DTGVSQNPRHKITKRGQNVTFRCDPISEHNRLYWYRQTLGQGPEFLTYFQNEAQLEKSRLLSDRFSAERPKGSFSTLEIQRTEQGDSAMYLCASSLARTSGNEQFFGPGTRLTVL.

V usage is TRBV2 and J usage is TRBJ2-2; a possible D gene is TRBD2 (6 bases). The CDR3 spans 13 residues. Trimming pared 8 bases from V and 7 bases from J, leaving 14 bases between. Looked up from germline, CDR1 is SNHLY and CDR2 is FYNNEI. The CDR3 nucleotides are TGTGCCAGCCGACTAGTTTTTGGCGGGGAGCTGTTTTTT. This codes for CASRLVFGGELFF.

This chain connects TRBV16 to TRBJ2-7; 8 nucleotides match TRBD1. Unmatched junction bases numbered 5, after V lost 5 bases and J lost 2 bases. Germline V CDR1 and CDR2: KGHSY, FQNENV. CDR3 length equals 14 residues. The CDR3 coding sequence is TGTGCCAGCAGCTACAGGGGGTTAACCTACGAGCAGTACTTC. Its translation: CASSYRGLTYEQYF.

The CDR3 loop reads CASSVGAASGQPQHF. In DNA, the CDR3 is TGTGCCAGCAGCGTAGGTGCGGCCAGTGGCCAGCCCCAGCATTTT. V usage is TRBV9 and J usage is TRBJ1-5; D remains unclear. This CDR3 has 15 amino acids. Trimming removed 0 bases at V and 7 bases at J, with 14 bases between. Germline V gives CDR1 SGDLS, CDR2 YYNGEE.

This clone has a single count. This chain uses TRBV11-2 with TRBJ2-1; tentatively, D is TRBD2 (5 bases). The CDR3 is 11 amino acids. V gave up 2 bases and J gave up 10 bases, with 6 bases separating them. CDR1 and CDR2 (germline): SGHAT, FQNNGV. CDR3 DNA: TGTGCCAGCAGCTTATCGGGGGAGCAGTTCTTC. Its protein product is CASSLSGEQFF.

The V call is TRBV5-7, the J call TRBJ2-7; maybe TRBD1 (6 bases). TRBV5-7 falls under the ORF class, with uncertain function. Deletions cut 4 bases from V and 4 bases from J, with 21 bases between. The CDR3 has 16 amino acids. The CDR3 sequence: CASSPSGHPAGYEQYF. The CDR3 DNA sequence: TGTGCCAGCAGCCCGTCGGGACACCCCGCAGGGTACGAGCAGTACTTC.

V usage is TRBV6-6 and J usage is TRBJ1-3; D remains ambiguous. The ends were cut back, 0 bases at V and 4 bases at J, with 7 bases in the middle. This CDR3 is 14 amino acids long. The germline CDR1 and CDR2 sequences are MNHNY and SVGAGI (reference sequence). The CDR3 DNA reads TGTGCCAGCAGTTACTCGGGATTCGGAAACACCATATATTTT. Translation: CASSYSGFGNTIYF.

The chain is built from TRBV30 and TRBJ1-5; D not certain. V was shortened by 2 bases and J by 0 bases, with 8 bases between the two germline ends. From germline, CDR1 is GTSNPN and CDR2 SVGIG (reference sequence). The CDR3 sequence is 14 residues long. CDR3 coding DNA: TGTGCCTGGAGTAGTGGATATAGCAATCAGCCCCAGCATTTT. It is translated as CAWSSGYSNQPQHF.

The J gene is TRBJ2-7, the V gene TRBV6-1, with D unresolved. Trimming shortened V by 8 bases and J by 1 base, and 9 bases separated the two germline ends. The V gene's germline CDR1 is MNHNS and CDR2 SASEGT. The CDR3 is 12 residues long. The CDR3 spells CASLGPSYEQYF. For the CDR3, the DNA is TGTGCCAGCCTTGGACCTTCCTACGAGCAGTACTTC.

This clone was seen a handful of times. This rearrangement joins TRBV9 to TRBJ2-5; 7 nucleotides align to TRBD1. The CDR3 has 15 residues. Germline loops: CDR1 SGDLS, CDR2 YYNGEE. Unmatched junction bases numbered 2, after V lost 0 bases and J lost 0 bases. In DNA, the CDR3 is TGTGCCAGCAGCGTAGTAGGACAGGACCAAGAGACCCAGTACTTC. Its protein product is CASSVVGQDQETQYF.

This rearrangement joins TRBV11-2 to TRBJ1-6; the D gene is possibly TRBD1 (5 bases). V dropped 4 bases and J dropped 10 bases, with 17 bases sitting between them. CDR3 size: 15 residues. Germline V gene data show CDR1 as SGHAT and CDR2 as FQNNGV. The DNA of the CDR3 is TGTGCCAGCAGCTCCAGACAGCCGACCAAGTCACCCCTCCACTTT. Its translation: CASSSRQPTKSPLHF. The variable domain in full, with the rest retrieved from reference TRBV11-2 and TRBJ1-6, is EAGVAQSPRYKIIEKRQSVAFWCNPISGHATLYWYQQILGQGPKLLIQFQNNGVVDDSQLPKDRFSAERLKGVDSTLKIQPAKLEDSAVYLCASSSRQPTKSPLHFGNGTRLTVT.

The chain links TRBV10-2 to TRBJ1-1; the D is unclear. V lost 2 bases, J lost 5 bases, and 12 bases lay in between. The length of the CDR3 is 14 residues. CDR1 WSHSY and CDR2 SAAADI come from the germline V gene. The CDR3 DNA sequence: TGCGCCAGCAGTGAGCGCCTCGTAGGGACTGAAGCTTTCTTT. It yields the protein CASSERLVGTEAFF.

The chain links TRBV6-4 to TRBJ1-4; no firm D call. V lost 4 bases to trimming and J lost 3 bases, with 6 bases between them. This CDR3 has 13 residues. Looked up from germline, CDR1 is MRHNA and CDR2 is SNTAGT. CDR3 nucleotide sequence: TGTGCCAGCAGTGGCGGATCTAATGAAAAACTGTTTTTT. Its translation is CASSGGSNEKLFF.

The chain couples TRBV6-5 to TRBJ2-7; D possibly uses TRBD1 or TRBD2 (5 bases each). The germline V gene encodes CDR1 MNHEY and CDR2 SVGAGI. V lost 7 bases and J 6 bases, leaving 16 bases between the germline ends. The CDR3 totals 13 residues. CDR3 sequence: CASKGTRWAEQYF. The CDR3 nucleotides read TGTGCCAGCAAAGGGACGCGCTGGGCCGAGCAGTACTTC.

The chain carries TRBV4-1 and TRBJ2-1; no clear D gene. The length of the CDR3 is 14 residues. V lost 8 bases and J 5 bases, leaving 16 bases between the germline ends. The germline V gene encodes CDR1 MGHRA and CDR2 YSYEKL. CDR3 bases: TGCGCCAGCCAACCGGGCCGCTGGGACAATGAGCAGTTCTTC. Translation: CASQPGRWDNEQFF.

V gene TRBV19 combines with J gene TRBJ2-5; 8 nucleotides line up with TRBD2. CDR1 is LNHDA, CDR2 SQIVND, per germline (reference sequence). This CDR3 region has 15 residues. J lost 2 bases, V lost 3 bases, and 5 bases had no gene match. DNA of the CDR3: TGTGCCAGTAGTATGGGGCGGGGGGCTCAAGAGACCCAGTACTTC. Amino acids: CASSMGRGAQETQYF.

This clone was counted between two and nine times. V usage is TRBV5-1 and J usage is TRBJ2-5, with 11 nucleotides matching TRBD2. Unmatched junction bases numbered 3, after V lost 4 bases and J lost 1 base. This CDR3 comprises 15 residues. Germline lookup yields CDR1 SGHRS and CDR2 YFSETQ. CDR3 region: CASSRGTSGQETQYF. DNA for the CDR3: TGCGCCAGCAGCCGGGGGACTAGCGGCCAAGAGACCCAGTACTTC.

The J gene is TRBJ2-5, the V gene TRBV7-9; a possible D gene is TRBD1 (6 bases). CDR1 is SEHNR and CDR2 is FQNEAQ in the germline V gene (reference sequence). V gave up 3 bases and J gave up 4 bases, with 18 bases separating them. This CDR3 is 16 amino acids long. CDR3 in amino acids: CASSFRPGDLGETQYF. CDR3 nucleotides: TGTGCCAGCAGCTTTAGGCCAGGGGATCTTGGAGAGACCCAGTACTTC.

CDR3 region: CASSLAAAQGNEQYF. The CDR3 DNA sequence: TGTGCCAGCAGCTTAGCGGCCGCACAGGGCAACGAGCAGTACTTC. The chain combines TRBV7-9 with TRBJ2-7; TRBD1 is a possible D gene (6 bases). The CDR3 consists of 15 residues. V was shortened by 0 bases and J by 5 bases, with 14 bases between the two germline ends. The V gene's germline CDR1 is SEHNR and CDR2 FQNEAQ (reference sequence).

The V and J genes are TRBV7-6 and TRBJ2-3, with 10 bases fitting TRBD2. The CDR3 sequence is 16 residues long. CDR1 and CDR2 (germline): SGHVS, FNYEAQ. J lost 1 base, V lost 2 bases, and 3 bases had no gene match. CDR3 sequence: CASSLLAGVGTDTQYF. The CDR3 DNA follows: TGTGCCAGCAGCTTACTAGCGGGAGTCGGCACAGATACGCAGTATTTT.

DNA for the CDR3: TGTGCCAGCAGCGTAGATCCAGGGGGAAATCAGCCCCAGCATTTT. Residues: CASSVDPGGNQPQHF. The chain recombines TRBV9 with TRBJ1-5, with TRBD1 matching 7 bases. The CDR3 extends over 15 amino acids. J gave up 4 bases and V 0 bases, and 4 bases lay outside the gene matches. In germline, CDR1 is SGDLS, CDR2 YYNGEE.

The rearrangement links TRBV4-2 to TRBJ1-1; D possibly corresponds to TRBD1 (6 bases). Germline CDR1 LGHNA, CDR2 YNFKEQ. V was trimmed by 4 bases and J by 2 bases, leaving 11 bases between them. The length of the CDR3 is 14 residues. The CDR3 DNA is TGTGCCAGCAGCCCAAACAGGGATAACACTGAAGCTTTCTTT. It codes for CASSPNRDNTEAFF.

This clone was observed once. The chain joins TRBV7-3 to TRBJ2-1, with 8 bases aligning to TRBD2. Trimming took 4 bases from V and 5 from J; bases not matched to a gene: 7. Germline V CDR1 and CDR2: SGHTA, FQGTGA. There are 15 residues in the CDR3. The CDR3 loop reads CASSSTGGVNNEQFF. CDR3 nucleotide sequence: TGTGCCAGCAGCTCGACCGGGGGGGTTAACAATGAGCAGTTCTTC. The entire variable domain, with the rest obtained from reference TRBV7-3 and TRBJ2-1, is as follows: GAGVSQTPSNKVTEKGKYVELRCDPISGHTALYWYRQSLGQGPEFLIYFQGTGAADDSGLPNDRFFAVRPEGSVSTLKIQRTERGDSAVYLCASSSTGGVNNEQFFGPGTRLTVL.